Shown below are 23 T cell receptor beta chains from a single sample sequenced in a study of PD-L1 blockade in urothelial cancer. The sample's time point: pretreatment peripheral blood. Assay used: immunoSEQ multiplex PCR; TCRdb lists only in-frame clones, some missing. The profile shows tens of thousands of clones, about four fifths of them singletons. Material: PBMCs, obtained around atezolizumab (anti-PD-L1) treatment. These TCRs come from a man aged 65 to 85 with urothelial cancer.

This clone has just a few counts. The chain combines TRBV4-1 with TRBJ2-3; TRBD2 matches at 12 bases. This CDR3 is built from 17 residues. Germline values: CDR1 MGHRA, CDR2 YSYEKL. V gave up 2 bases and J gave up 3 bases; unmatched junction bases: 6. The CDR3 loop reads CASSQIPGTSGTDTQYF. As DNA, the CDR3 is TGCGCCAGCAGCCAAATCCCCGGGACTAGCGGGACAGATACGCAGTATTTT.

The rearrangement uses TRBV15 and TRBJ1-1; D is possibly TRBD1 (6 bases). V lost 0 bases and J 4 bases, leaving 18 bases between the germline ends. This CDR3 comprises 17 residues. Germline V gene lookup returns CDR1 LNHNV and CDR2 YYDKDF (reference sequence). The CDR3 is CATSRDLMGEGGTEAFF. The CDR3 DNA reads as TGTGCCACCAGCAGAGATTTAATGGGGGAAGGGGGCACTGAAGCTTTCTTT.

The chain combines TRBV5-1 with TRBJ2-3, with 10 bases lining up with TRBD2. Germline values: CDR1 SGHRS, CDR2 YFSETQ. This CDR3 has 16 amino acids. V was pared by 4 bases and J by 2 bases, with 7 bases of the junction left unmatched. CDR3 coding DNA: TGCGCCAGCAGCCCTGTAGCGGGAGGCGTCACAGATACGCAGTATTTT. Translated: CASSPVAGGVTDTQYF.

The genes are TRBV27 and TRBJ2-7; a possible D gene is TRBD1 (5 bases). The CDR3 totals 13 residues. V lost 5 bases and J lost 3, with 11 bases in between. Germline lookup yields CDR1 MNHEY and CDR2 SMNVEV (reference sequence). CDR3 in DNA: TGTGCCAGCAGTGCCCCCGGACACTACGAGCAGTACTTC. It translates to CASSAPGHYEQYF.

V usage is TRBV5-1 and J usage is TRBJ2-1; maybe TRBD2 (6 bases). The CDR3 loop spans 13 amino acids. Germline V gives CDR1 SGHRS, CDR2 YFSETQ. V was pared by 0 bases and J by 8 bases, with 9 bases between. CDR3 amino acids: CASSLGGEDEQFF. CDR3 coding DNA: TGCGCCAGCAGCTTGGGGGGGGAGGATGAGCAGTTCTTC.

This clone was seen a few times. CDR3 sequence: CASSPGPYSNEKLFF. In DNA form, the CDR3 reads TGTGCCAGCAGTCCGGGTCCTTATTCTAATGAAAAACTGTTTTTT. The J gene is TRBJ1-4, the V gene TRBV2, with D uncertain. CDR3 size: 15 residues. Germline V gene lookup returns CDR1 SNHLY and CDR2 FYNNEI. Trimming took off 5 bases at V and 3 bases at J, with 13 bases between the two ends.

This rearrangement joins TRBV5-4 to TRBJ1-1; 7 positions agree with TRBD1. The CDR3 is made up of 15 amino acids. Germline trimming cut 4 bases from V and 1 base from J; bases unmatched to any gene: 7. The germline V gene has CDR1 SGHNT and CDR2 YYREEE (reference sequence). The CDR3 sequence is CASSNKGARNTEAFF. In DNA form, the CDR3 reads TGTGCCAGCAGCAATAAGGGGGCGAGGAACACTGAAGCTTTCTTT.

This clone has a handful of counts. This sample also contains other DNA sequences that code for the same CDR3. J is TRBJ2-7 and V is TRBV5-1, with 10 bases identical to TRBD1. CDR1 and CDR2 from the germline V gene are SGHRS and YFSETQ. The CDR3 is made up of 14 amino acids. The V and J ends lost 4 bases and 2 bases, in that order; junction bases with no gene match: 3. CDR3 region: CASSQGQGPYEQYF. CDR3 bases: TGCGCCAGCAGCCAGGGACAGGGGCCCTACGAGCAGTACTTC.

V usage is TRBV9 and J usage is TRBJ2-3, with D possibly matching TRBD2 (6 bases). CDR3 length: 15 amino acids. V was clipped by 0 bases and J by 3 bases, with 11 bases between them. The germline CDR1 and CDR2 sequences are SGDLS and YYNGEE. CDR3 bases: TGTGCCAGCAGCGTAGCGGGAGTAGGTACAGATACGCAGTATTTT. Translation: CASSVAGVGTDTQYF.

The chain recombines TRBV19 with TRBJ2-5; 9 nucleotides align to TRBD1. V trimming: 5 bases; J trimming: 4 bases; junction bases outside the gene matches: 8. The CDR3 has 15 residues. Per the germline V gene, CDR1 is LNHDA and CDR2 is SQIVND (reference sequence). The CDR3 nucleotides are TGTGCCAGTAGTCCCGGGACAGGGTGGGGAGAGACCCAGTACTTC. Amino acid sequence: CASSPGTGWGETQYF. Looking up the rest from reference TRBV19 and TRBJ2-5 gives the full variable domain: DGGITQSPKYLFRKEGQNVTLSCEQNLNHDAMYWYRQDPGQGLRLIYYSQIVNDFQKGDIAEGYSVSREKKESFPLTVTSAQKNPTAFYLCASSPGTGWGETQYFGPGTRLLVL.

This clone was observed a single time. The chain has TRBV10-3 and TRBJ2-7; TRBD2 matches at 8 bases. Per germline, CDR1 ENHRY and CDR2 SYGVKD. Trimming took 4 bases from V and 0 from J; bases not matched to a gene: 11. The CDR3 has 17 amino acids. The CDR3 protein is CAISATSGRGNSYEQYF. DNA of the CDR3: TGTGCCATCAGTGCTACTAGCGGCAGAGGGAACTCCTACGAGCAGTACTTC.

The rearrangement uses TRBV18 and TRBJ2-6; possible D gene TRBD2, 5 bases. The germline CDR1 and CDR2 sequences are KGHSH and LQKENI. V shed 8 bases and J shed 0 bases, with 8 bases lying between them. The CDR3 consists of 14 residues. The CDR3 sequence: CASTRASGANVLTF. The CDR3, as DNA: TGTGCCAGCACGCGGGCCTCTGGGGCCAACGTCCTGACTTTC.

This clone has a handful of counts. The chain combines TRBV11-1 with TRBJ2-7, with 14 bases that match TRBD2. Trimming removed 4 bases from V and 6 bases from J; junction bases left unmatched: 2. The length of the CDR3 is 14 residues. CDR1 is SGHAT and CDR2 is FQDESV in the germline V gene (reference sequence). CDR3 sequence (DNA): TGTGCCAGCAGCTCGGGACTAGCGGGAGTCGAGCAGTACTTC. This codes for CASSSGLAGVEQYF.

V usage is TRBV5-5 and J usage is TRBJ1-5; maybe TRBD1 (5 bases). The V gene lost 4 bases and the J gene lost 7 bases, with 15 bases spanning the gap. Looked up from germline, CDR1 is SGHKS and CDR2 is YYEKEE (reference sequence). The CDR3 totals 14 residues. CDR3 region: CASSQSGWQQPQHF. The CDR3 region has the DNA TGTGCCAGCAGCCAATCAGGGTGGCAGCAGCCCCAGCATTTT.

CDR3 nucleotide sequence: TGCGCCAGCAGCTTCACAGGGAATCAGCCCCAGCATTTT. Its protein is CASSFTGNQPQHF. The chain uses TRBV5-1 and TRBJ1-5; D may be TRBD1 (6 bases). In germline, CDR1 is SGHRS, CDR2 YFSETQ. V shed 2 bases and J shed 4 bases, with 7 bases lying between them. The length of the CDR3 is 13 residues.

This clone was observed a handful of times. V usage is TRBV6-1 and J usage is TRBJ2-7; no clear D gene. The germline V gene encodes CDR1 MNHNS and CDR2 SASEGT. The CDR3 consists of 13 residues. The V end lost 8 bases, the J end lost 4 bases, and 15 bases lay between the germline ends. CDR3 protein: CASETTLGYEQYF. The CDR3, as DNA: TGTGCCAGCGAGACAACCTTGGGTTACGAGCAGTACTTC.

V gene TRBV4-1 combines with J gene TRBJ2-7; the match to TRBD2 covers 12 bases. The germline CDR1 and CDR2 sequences are MGHRA and YSYEKL. The CDR3 has 20 amino acids. Losses at the gene ends were 0 bases for V and 1 base for J; bases not matched to a gene: 13. The CDR3: CASSQEVASGRAGLSYEQYF. The CDR3 nucleotides are TGCGCCAGCAGCCAAGAAGTGGCTAGCGGGAGGGCGGGTTTGTCCTACGAGCAGTACTTC.

V usage is TRBV4-2 and J usage is TRBJ1-2, with 9 bases fitting TRBD1. Germline trimming cut 0 bases from V and 7 bases from J; bases unmatched to any gene: 12. Per germline, CDR1 LGHNA and CDR2 YNFKEQ. The CDR3 has 17 amino acids. The CDR3 region is CASSQDGVQDRGLGYTF. The CDR3 nucleotides are TGTGCCAGCAGCCAAGATGGAGTTCAGGACAGGGGCCTTGGCTACACCTTC.

This clone was recorded a few times. This chain connects TRBV6-5 to TRBJ2-7, with 9 nucleotides matching TRBD2. The CDR3 has 15 amino acids. Germline CDR1 is MNHEY and CDR2 is SVGAGI. V shed 0 bases, J shed 5 bases, and the junction held 5 bases outside the gene matches. The DNA for the CDR3 is TGTGCCAGCAGTTACTCCCGAGCGGGAGGAAACGAGCAGTACTTC. Its protein is CASSYSRAGGNEQYF.

The chain is built from TRBV7-2 and TRBJ2-5; D ambiguous. This CDR3 spans 17 amino acids. The germline gives CDR1 SGHTA, CDR2 FQGNSA. The ends were cut back, 5 bases at V and 5 bases at J, with 24 bases in the middle. CDR3 sequence (DNA): TGTGCCAGCAGCCCCCCGGTCCGGCTCCCAGACGGGGAGACCCAGTACTTC. Amino acid sequence: CASSPPVRLPDGETQYF.

The rearrangement links TRBV29-1 to TRBJ2-7; D possibly corresponds to TRBD1 (6 bases). V dropped 2 bases and J dropped 0 bases, with 14 bases sitting between them. There are 15 residues in the CDR3. Germline V CDR1 and CDR2: SQVTM, ANQGSEA. In DNA, the CDR3 is TGCAGCGTTGAAATCTATCAGGGGTCCTCCTACGAGCAGTACTTC. Its translation: CSVEIYQGSSYEQYF.

The CDR3 nucleotides read TGTGCCAGCAGCTTGGAGGCGGCGAACACTGAAGCTTTCTTT. Its protein product is CASSLEAANTEAFF. This rearrangement joins TRBV5-4 to TRBJ1-1; D not resolved. Trimming took 0 bases from V and 1 from J, leaving 7 bases between them. The germline V gene has CDR1 SGHNT and CDR2 YYREEE (reference sequence). This CDR3 has 14 residues.

The rearrangement uses TRBV30 and TRBJ2-3, with 10 bases aligning to TRBD2. The CDR3 has 14 amino acids. V shed 3 bases and J 5 bases; nucleotides not matched to a gene: 5. CDR1 and CDR2 (germline): GTSNPN, SVGIG (reference sequence). The DNA for the CDR3 is TGTGCCTGGAGCCTAGCGGGGGCGGGAGATACGCAGTATTTT. Translated: CAWSLAGAGDTQYF.